This T cell receptor beta chain was retrieved from a study of T cells of healthy individuals. Trimming took 7 bases from V and 4 from J; bases not matched to a gene: 3. The CDR3 sequence is 13 residues long. In germline, CDR1 is MNHEY, CDR2 SVGAGI. TCRdb independently ran MiXCR on the 5' RACE reads; one entry per CDR3 protein. The sample shows about 96,000 distinct CDR3 sequences, 15% to 20% of them seen only once. The chain carries TRBV6-5 and TRBJ1-1; 10 bases are shared with TRBD1. This receptor was taken from a human donor in good health. The CDR3 coding sequence is TGTGCCAGCACCCGGGACAGGGGCACTGAAGCTTTCTTT. This gives the protein CASTRDRGTEAFF.